A single sample is the source of the 23 T cell receptor beta chains below, sequenced in a study of blood T cell repertoires in COVID-19. Clones were read by immunoSEQ multiplex PCR, and TCRdb kept only the in-frame ones, dropping some. The sample holds roughly 480,000 clones, roughly nine tenths seen once. The specimen sequenced was peripheral blood. Every receptor here comes from a man aged 18 to 35 with COVID-19, enrolled during active disease.

The V and J genes are TRBV29-1 and TRBJ2-3, with a weak D call TRBD2 (6 bases). Germline CDR1 is SQVTM and CDR2 is ANQGSEA. This CDR3 spans 14 amino acids. The V end was cut by 1 base, the J end by 5 bases, with 13 bases between. CDR3 bases: TGCAGCGTTGAAGGTCGACTAGTCAGAGATACGCAGTATTTT. Translating gives CSVEGRLVRDTQYF.

The gene calls are TRBV5-1 and TRBJ2-7; TRBD2 aligns across 10 bases. The germline V gene encodes CDR1 SGHRS and CDR2 YFSETQ. V lost 0 bases to trimming and J lost 4 bases; unmatched junction nucleotides: 7. This CDR3 region has 16 residues. The CDR3 protein is CASSLVRASGSYEQYF. The DNA for the CDR3 is TGCGCCAGCAGCTTGGTGAGAGCTAGCGGGAGTTACGAGCAGTACTTC.

This clone was counted a few times. The CDR3: CASSPDSTYQPQHF. As DNA, the CDR3 is TGTGCCAGTAGTCCAGACAGCACGTATCAGCCCCAGCATTTT. V and J are TRBV19 and TRBJ1-5; tentative D call: TRBD1 (5 bases). Trimming took off 5 bases at V and 5 bases at J, with 13 bases between the two ends. The CDR3 has 14 amino acids. From germline, CDR1 is LNHDA and CDR2 SQIVND (reference sequence).

V and J are TRBV20-1 and TRBJ2-3, with D unresolved. Germline CDR1 reads DFQATT; CDR2 reads SNEGSKA (reference sequence). The length of the CDR3 is 11 residues. Trimming removed 6 bases at V and 5 bases at J, with 9 bases between. For the CDR3, the DNA is TGCAGTGCCAACAGAGAAGATACGCAGTATTTT. This encodes CSANREDTQYF.

DNA of the CDR3: TGTGCCAGCAGCCAGGGACTAGCGGGACGTCTAGAGACCCAGTACTTC. The encoded protein is CASSQGLAGRLETQYF. V and J are TRBV3-1 (or the pseudogene TRBV3-2) and TRBJ2-5; 13 positions match TRBD2. Trimming took 3 bases from V and 4 from J; bases not matched to a gene: 5. This CDR3 comprises 16 residues. Germline CDR1 and CDR2: LGHDT and YNNKEL (reference sequence).

This clone appeared once. The chain links TRBV27 to TRBJ2-7; D unresolved. Germline CDR1 MNHEY, CDR2 SMNVEV (reference sequence). The ends were cut back, 6 bases at V and 3 bases at J, with 15 bases in the middle. The CDR3 covers 14 residues. CDR3 DNA sequence: TGTGCCAGCAGCGCCACAGACCCCGACTACGAGCAGTACTTC. It specifies CASSATDPDYEQYF.

The chain is built from TRBV2 and TRBJ2-7; TRBD1 agrees at 8 bases. This CDR3 comprises 14 residues. Looked up from germline, CDR1 is SNHLY and CDR2 is FYNNEI. V was clipped by 5 bases and J by 5 bases; unmatched bases: 8. CDR3 DNA sequence: TGTGCCAGCAGTAAAAAAGACAGGGGCAACGAGCAGTACTTC. Translating it yields CASSKKDRGNEQYF.

This clone came up once. V is TRBV7-2 and J is TRBJ2-7, with TRBD2 identical over 10 bases. Germline-derived CDR1 and CDR2 are SGHTA and FQGNSA. The CDR3 spans 15 residues. V lost 5 bases to trimming and J lost 3 bases; unmatched junction nucleotides: 7. The CDR3 sequence is CASSPLLAGGYEQYF. Here the CDR3 DNA reads TGTGCCAGCAGCCCGCTGTTAGCGGGGGGCTACGAGCAGTACTTC.

The V call is TRBV6-1, the J call TRBJ2-7; D gene uncertain. The germline CDR1 and CDR2 sequences are MNHNS and SASEGT. There are 14 residues in the CDR3. With 1 base removed from V and 0 bases from J, the gap between germline ends came to 7 bases. In DNA form, the CDR3 reads TGTGCCAGCAGTGAAGTGGCAGACTCCTACGAGCAGTACTTC. It yields the protein CASSEVADSYEQYF.

The genes are TRBV3-1 (or the pseudogene TRBV3-2) and TRBJ2-3, with 7 bases aligning to TRBD2. Germline CDR1 and CDR2: LGHDT and YNNKEL (reference sequence). The CDR3 loop spans 14 amino acids. Losses at the gene ends were 4 bases for V and 5 bases for J; bases not matched to a gene: 6. In DNA, the CDR3 is TGTGCCAGCAGCCGGGGGGGGTTAGGAGATACGCAGTATTTT. It codes for CASSRGGLGDTQYF.

The gene calls are TRBV6-2 or TRBV6-3 and TRBJ1-6; 7 nucleotides line up with TRBD1. The junction had 2 bases not matched to a gene; V was cut back by 2 bases and J by 10 bases. The CDR3 sequence is 13 residues long. Germline values: CDR1 MNHEY, CDR2 SVGEGT. The CDR3 spells CASSYDRDSPLHF. CDR3 sequence (DNA): TGTGCCAGCAGTTACGACAGGGACTCACCCCTCCACTTT.

The rearrangement links TRBV2 to TRBJ2-1; 7 positions agree with TRBD1. The V gene end was trimmed by 4 bases and the J gene end by 5 bases; junction bases not matched to a gene: 5. This CDR3 region has 14 residues. Germline lookup yields CDR1 SNHLY and CDR2 FYNNEI. The CDR3 spells CASSAGTENNEQFF. In DNA form, the CDR3 reads TGTGCCAGCAGTGCCGGGACAGAGAACAATGAGCAGTTCTTC.

The chain combines TRBV4-2 with TRBJ2-6; 7 nucleotides align to TRBD1. Germline CDR1 reads LGHNA; CDR2 reads YNFKEQ. The V and J ends lost 1 base and 0 bases, in that order; junction bases with no gene match: 12. This CDR3 contains 20 residues. DNA for the CDR3: TGTGCCAGCAGCCAAGGGGAAGGGGGCCCATCCCACTCTGGGGCCAACGTCCTGACTTTC. Translating it yields CASSQGEGGPSHSGANVLTF.

The chain employs TRBV28 and TRBJ2-7; TRBD1 agrees at 9 bases. The CDR3 is 14 residues long. With V trimmed by 5 bases and J by 2 bases, 4 bases remained unmatched. Germline V gene data show CDR1 as MDHEN and CDR2 as SYDVKM. The CDR3: CASSLTGGTYEQYF. The CDR3 bases are TGTGCCAGCAGTCTGACAGGGGGGACCTACGAGCAGTACTTC.

This clone was found a few times. The V and J genes are TRBV5-1 and TRBJ2-2; D might be TRBD2 (6 bases). The CDR3 consists of 14 residues. Germline assignment: CDR1 SGHRS and CDR2 YFSETQ. The ends were cut back, 4 bases at V and 4 bases at J, with 11 bases in the middle. The CDR3 DNA sequence: TGCGCCAGCAGCAGACTAGAGGCCACCGGGGAGCTGTTTTTT. Translated, it gives CASSRLEATGELFF.

The V call is TRBV5-4, the J call TRBJ2-6, with 7 bases fitting TRBD1. This CDR3 region has 17 residues. V shed 3 bases, J shed 0 bases, and the junction held 6 bases outside the gene matches. Germline values: CDR1 SGHNT, CDR2 YYREEE (reference sequence). CDR3 nucleotide sequence: TGTGCCAGCAGCTCCGGGACAGTCTACTCTGGGGCCAACGTCCTGACTTTC. Encoded protein: CASSSGTVYSGANVLTF.

V is TRBV5-1 and J is TRBJ2-5; TRBD2 matches at 10 bases. This CDR3 has 15 amino acids. Germline V gene sequence: CDR1 SGHRS, CDR2 YFSETQ. The V segment lost 4 bases and the J segment 2 bases; nucleotides outside the gene matches: 5. CDR3 nucleotides: TGCGCCAGCAGCCCTGGGACTAGCGTACAAGAGACCCAGTACTTC. It encodes CASSPGTSVQETQYF.

Only a few counts were recorded for this clone. The chain has TRBV10-1 and TRBJ2-1; 9 bases align to TRBD2. V was clipped by 5 bases and J by 3 bases; unmatched bases: 5. Germline V gene data show CDR1 as WNHNN and CDR2 as SYGVQD (reference sequence). The CDR3 has 15 residues. Here the CDR3 DNA reads TGCGCCAGCAGTTTAAGCGGGAGGAACTACAATGAGCAGTTCTTC. Translation gives CASSLSGRNYNEQFF.

This clone was counted only a few times. CDR3 sequence (DNA): TGTGCCAGCAGTCCGATACTCGGGGAGCTGTTTTTT. This gives the protein CASSPILGELFF. The genes are TRBV6-2 or TRBV6-3 and TRBJ2-2; D is unclear. The V and J ends lost 5 bases and 7 bases respectively, with 8 bases between them. CDR3 size: 12 residues. Germline V gene sequence: CDR1 MNHEY, CDR2 SVGEGT.

This sequence joins TRBV10-1 and TRBJ2-5; 9 nucleotides align to TRBD2. CDR1 and CDR2 from the germline V gene are WNHNN and SYGVQD (reference sequence). The V segment lost 8 bases and the J segment 5 bases; nucleotides outside the gene matches: 6. The CDR3 runs to 13 residues. The CDR3 DNA reads TGCGCCAGCTCCGATGCGGGGGGGGAGACCCAGTACTTC. Amino acids: CASSDAGGETQYF.

The V call is TRBV7-2, the J call TRBJ2-3; weak D call: TRBD1 (6 bases). V was trimmed by 5 bases and J by 0 bases, leaving 15 bases between them. Germline V gene sequence: CDR1 SGHTA, CDR2 FQGNSA. The CDR3 loop spans 16 amino acids. CDR3 residues: CASSKGVTYSTDTQYF. The CDR3 nucleotides read TGTGCCAGCAGCAAGGGGGTAACATATAGCACAGATACGCAGTATTTT.

The V and J genes are TRBV7-6 and TRBJ2-5, with 12 bases fitting TRBD2. The germline gives CDR1 SGHVS, CDR2 FNYEAQ. V gave up 1 base and J gave up 2 bases; unmatched junction bases: 5. The CDR3 runs 17 residues. CDR3 residues: CASSLDRLAGEQETQYF. CDR3 DNA sequence: TGTGCCAGCAGCTTAGATAGACTAGCGGGGGAGCAAGAGACCCAGTACTTC.

The chain combines TRBV7-9 with TRBJ2-3; 7 bases agree with TRBD2. The germline CDR1 and CDR2 sequences are SEHNR and FQNEAQ (reference sequence). The CDR3 is 15 amino acids. The trim removed 4 bases at V and 6 bases at J, leaving 10 bases unmatched. This CDR3 is CASSSVGGGADTQYF. The CDR3 DNA reads as TGTGCCAGCAGCTCCGTCGGGGGAGGGGCCGATACGCAGTATTTT.